The 28 T cell receptor beta chains given below trace back to one sample, sequenced in a study of patients and donors after allogeneic stem cell transplantation. TCRdb redid the calling of the RT-PCR reads with MiXCR, one entry per CDR3 protein. Here the sample spans fewer than 75,000 distinct CDR3 sequences, about an eighth being singletons. The sequenced material came from blood, either unsorted or a sorted T cell fraction (not recorded which). These receptors came from a human donor who was either an allogeneic HSCT recipient or a stem cell or donor lymphocyte infusion donor (not recorded which). It is not recorded whose cells these are; they may come from a transplant donor.

In this sample, this clonotype turned up many times. This sequence joins TRBV29-1 and TRBJ2-7; TRBD1 agrees at 7 bases. With V trimmed by 5 bases and J by 4 bases, 11 bases remained unmatched. Looked up from germline, CDR1 is SQVTM and CDR2 is ANQGSEA. The CDR3 spans 14 residues. In DNA form, the CDR3 reads TGCAGCGTTCTCCACAGGGGACCCGAGTACGAGCAGTACTTC. Protein product: CSVLHRGPEYEQYF.

This clonotype was observed a few times. The chain combines TRBV6-1 with TRBJ1-5; D remains unclear. The germline gives CDR1 MNHNS, CDR2 SASEGT. V lost 4 bases and J 1 base, leaving 5 bases between the germline ends. The CDR3 spans 13 residues. The CDR3 reads CASSGESNQPQHF. DNA of the CDR3: TGTGCCAGCAGTGGGGAAAGCAATCAGCCCCAGCATTTT.

This clonotype has ten or more counts. V gene TRBV12-3 or TRBV12-4 combines with J gene TRBJ1-2; D is undetermined. With 3 bases removed from V and 4 bases from J, the gap between germline ends came to 12 bases. This CDR3 comprises 14 residues. CDR3 nucleotide sequence: TGTGCCAGCAGTTTTAACGGTGTGAGCTATGGCTACACCTTC. Amino acids: CASSFNGVSYGYTF.

The rearrangement uses TRBV12-3 or TRBV12-4 and TRBJ2-3, with 7 bases lining up with TRBD1. V lost 3 bases, J lost 2 bases, and 17 bases stayed unmatched. The CDR3 contains 19 residues. The chain's CDR3 is CASSFHPWGDRAFTDTQYF. In nucleotides, the CDR3 is TGTGCCAGCAGTTTCCACCCTTGGGGAGACAGGGCCTTCACAGATACGCAGTATTTT.

This clonotype came up a few times. This chain joins TRBV12-3 or TRBV12-4 and TRBJ1-1; 8 bases are a match to TRBD1. Trimming removed 1 base from V and 11 bases from J; junction bases left unmatched: 12. CDR3 length equals 15 residues. The CDR3 spells CASSLEPGGGSGAFF. The CDR3 DNA sequence: TGTGCCAGCAGTTTAGAACCAGGGGGCGGGTCAGGGGCTTTCTTT.

CDR3 nucleotide sequence: TGTGCCAGCAGCCAAAGAGGACACCGAACCGGGGAGCTGTTTTTT. Its protein is CASSQRGHRTGELFF. V and J are TRBV3-1 and TRBJ2-2, with D perhaps matching TRBD1 (5 bases). The CDR3 is 15 amino acids. Trimming removed 2 bases at V and 5 bases at J, with 12 bases between. Germline lookup yields CDR1 LGHDT and CDR2 YNNKEL (reference sequence).

At least ten counts were recorded for this clonotype. The rearrangement uses TRBV6-6 and TRBJ1-1, with unresolved D. Trimming cost V 7 bases and J 0 bases, with 12 bases left between them. Germline lookup yields CDR1 MNHNY and CDR2 SVGAGI (reference sequence). This CDR3 spans 14 amino acids. This CDR3 is CASMPPLVNTEAFF. CDR3 DNA sequence: TGTGCCAGCATGCCGCCCCTTGTGAACACTGAAGCTTTCTTT.

This clonotype was counted only a few times. The chain combines TRBV7-2 with TRBJ2-5; D possibly corresponds to TRBD2 (6 bases). CDR1 and CDR2 (germline): SGHTA, FQGNSA. Deletions cut 2 bases from V and 5 bases from J, with 6 bases between. CDR3 length equals 12 residues. This chain's CDR3 is CASSLRGETQYF. The CDR3 nucleotides are TGTGCCAGCAGCTTACGGGGGGAGACCCAGTACTTC.

There are many counts of this clonotype. The V and J genes are TRBV29-1 and TRBJ1-1; the match to TRBD1 covers 9 bases. With 5 bases clipped from V and 5 bases from J, the junction kept 6 bases outside the gene matches. The length of the CDR3 is 13 residues. CDR1 is SQVTM and CDR2 is ANQGSEA in the germline V gene. The CDR3 DNA reads TGCAGCGTTATACAGGGGGCGCAAACTGAAGCTTTCTTT. It translates to CSVIQGAQTEAFF.

The genes are TRBV24-1 and TRBJ2-3; TRBD2 might be the D (6 bases). Trimming pared 6 bases from V and 5 bases from J, leaving 17 bases between. CDR1 is KGHDR and CDR2 is SFDVKD in the germline V gene. CDR3 size: 15 residues. The CDR3 bases are TGTGCCACCAGTATCCAGGAGGGCCCTCGAGATACGCAGTATTTT. Its protein is CATSIQEGPRDTQYF.

J is TRBJ2-1 and V is TRBV20-1, with 9 bases identical to TRBD2. CDR1 and CDR2 (germline): DFQATT, SNEGSKA (reference sequence). The CDR3 sequence is 17 residues long. Trimming cost V 5 bases and J 9 bases; bases outside gene matches: 20. DNA for the CDR3: TGCAGTGCTTTCCACTCTCGACTAGCGGTGACACCAGGTGAGCAGTTCTTC. Residues: CSAFHSRLAVTPGEQFF.

This clonotype was picked up many times. The rearrangement uses TRBV5-1 and TRBJ1-4; 10 positions match TRBD1. The CDR3 is 17 amino acids. V dropped 4 bases and J dropped 2; count of bases not matched to a gene: 8. Germline assignment: CDR1 SGHRS and CDR2 YFSETQ. The CDR3 coding sequence is TGCGCCAGCAGCCGTGACAGGGGGCGCGGGACTAATGAAAAACTGTTTTTT. This codes for CASSRDRGRGTNEKLFF.

The chain carries TRBV27 and TRBJ1-1, with D perhaps matching TRBD1 (5 bases). The CDR3 contains 14 residues. V lost 2 bases, J lost 1 base, and 8 bases lay in between. The germline CDR1 and CDR2 sequences are MNHEY and SMNVEV (reference sequence). The CDR3 loop reads CASSLKGTNTEAFF. Here the CDR3 DNA reads TGTGCCAGCAGTTTAAAGGGGACGAACACTGAAGCTTTCTTT.

This clonotype occurred many times. V usage is TRBV12-3 or TRBV12-4 and J usage is TRBJ1-4; possibly TRBD1 for D (5 bases). There are 14 residues in the CDR3. Trimming left V 3 bases short and J 2 bases short, with 7 bases between. The CDR3 reads CASSLHRTNEKLFF. DNA for the CDR3: TGTGCCAGCAGTTTGCACAGGACTAATGAAAAACTGTTTTTT.

This clonotype has only a few counts. The chain employs TRBV12-3 or TRBV12-4 and TRBJ2-3; D not certain. Trimming left V 5 bases short and J 2 bases short, with 8 bases between. This CDR3 region has 13 residues. The CDR3 is CASSLLFTDTQYF. CDR3 nucleotide sequence: TGTGCCAGCAGTCTCCTCTTCACAGATACGCAGTATTTT.

The genes are TRBV7-3 and TRBJ2-2; D is perhaps TRBD2 (6 bases). This CDR3 is 16 amino acids long. Germline lookup yields CDR1 SGHTA and CDR2 FQGTGA. With 1 base removed from V and 0 bases from J, the gap between germline ends came to 9 bases. The CDR3 loop reads CASSLMEGANTGELFF. The CDR3 DNA follows: TGTGCCAGCAGCTTAATGGAGGGCGCGAACACCGGGGAGCTGTTTTTT.

The V and J genes are TRBV6-2 or TRBV6-3 and TRBJ2-3; D not certain. The CDR3 is 13 residues long. Germline V gives CDR1 MNHEY, CDR2 SVGEGT. The ends were cut back, 6 bases at V and 3 bases at J, with 10 bases in the middle. CDR3 region: CASSLFGTDTQYF. CDR3 nucleotides: TGTGCCAGCAGCCTCTTCGGTACAGATACGCAGTATTTT.

This clonotype was recorded at least ten times. The chain uses TRBV12-3 or TRBV12-4 and TRBJ2-2; the match to TRBD2 covers 13 bases. This CDR3 has 16 residues. Trimming removed 6 bases from V and 0 bases from J; junction bases left unmatched: 1. This chain's CDR3 is CASRGLAGTNTGELFF. The DNA of the CDR3 is TGTGCCAGCAGGGGACTAGCGGGAACGAACACCGGGGAGCTGTTTTTT.

The chain carries TRBV7-9 and TRBJ2-7; D gene unclear. Germline CDR1 SEHNR, CDR2 FQNEAQ (reference sequence). The CDR3 length is 16 residues. The germline V and J ends were trimmed by 4 bases and 3 bases, with 19 bases remaining between them. The CDR3 region has the DNA TGTGCCAGCAGCTCCCAGCAGGTTGGGTTTCTCTACGAGCAGTACTTC. Its translation: CASSSQQVGFLYEQYF. The full variable domain, its missing parts supplied by reference TRBV7-9 and TRBJ2-7, is DTGVSQNPRHKITKRGQNVTFRCDPISEHNRLYWYRQTLGQGPEFLTYFQNEAQLEKSRLLSDRFSAERPKGSFSTLEIQRTEQGDSAMYLCASSSQQVGFLYEQYFGPGTRLTVT.

This clonotype was observed a few times. V usage is TRBV25-1 and J usage is TRBJ2-7; no definite D call. V lost 2 bases, J lost 2 bases, and 19 bases lay in between. CDR3 length equals 17 residues. From germline, CDR1 is MGHDK and CDR2 SYGVNS. The CDR3: CASSEPTSGLRPYEQYF. Here the CDR3 DNA reads TGTGCCAGCAGTGAACCTACCTCGGGCCTTAGGCCCTACGAGCAGTACTTC.

The V call is TRBV4-2, the J call TRBJ2-1; the D gene is possibly TRBD2 (5 bases). The germline V gene has CDR1 LGHNA and CDR2 YNFKEQ. This CDR3 spans 16 amino acids. Trimming removed 1 base at V and 5 bases at J, with 15 bases between. The chain's CDR3 is CASSQGALTTHNEQFF. The CDR3 DNA reads as TGTGCCAGCAGCCAAGGTGCGTTGACTACCCACAATGAGCAGTTCTTC.

This clonotype was seen at least ten times. The chain recombines TRBV12-3 or TRBV12-4 with TRBJ1-1; D is unresolved. The CDR3 totals 12 residues. V shed 2 bases and J shed 3 bases, with 4 bases lying between them. The CDR3 here is CASSLTYTEAFF. CDR3 nucleotides: TGTGCCAGCAGTTTAACATACACTGAAGCTTTCTTT.

This clonotype occurred a few times. This chain links TRBV12-3 or TRBV12-4 with TRBJ2-2, with 7 bases matching TRBD2. The CDR3 sequence is 15 residues long. J gave up 6 bases and V 6 bases, and 10 bases lay outside the gene matches. CDR3: CASSPRRESSGELFF. The CDR3, as DNA: TGTGCCAGCAGCCCGAGGCGGGAGTCGTCCGGGGAGCTGTTTTTT.

The chain has TRBV15 and TRBJ1-5; D gene unclear. This CDR3 spans 14 amino acids. V lost 6 bases to trimming and J lost 3 bases, with 12 bases between them. Germline CDR1 reads LNHNV; CDR2 reads YYDKDF (reference sequence). CDR3 sequence (DNA): TGTGCCACCAGTATGACCGCGTACAATCAGCCCCAGCATTTT. Translation gives CATSMTAYNQPQHF.

A single count supports this clonotype. One end of the junction is discordant with germline, which a read error may explain. This rearrangement joins TRBV5-1 to TRBJ2-2; D ambiguous. Germline loops: CDR1 SGHRS, CDR2 YFSETQ. The CDR3 covers 15 residues. Written as DNA, the CDR3 is TGCGCCGGCAGCTTGAAACACCAGAACACCGGGGAGCTGTTTTTT. Translating it yields CAGSLKHQNTGELFF.

The chain combines TRBV5-1 with TRBJ2-3; 9 nucleotides match TRBD2. V gave up 0 bases and J gave up 1 base; unmatched junction bases: 18. This CDR3 comprises 21 residues. CDR1 and CDR2 from the germline V gene are SGHRS and YFSETQ. The CDR3, as DNA: TGCGCCAGCAGCTTGGAAAGCGGGCTAGCGGGATTGTTTCTCGGCACAGATACGCAGTATTTT. It specifies CASSLESGLAGLFLGTDTQYF.

This clonotype was seen more than once but under ten times. J is TRBJ2-7 and V is TRBV20-1; TRBD1 aligns across 8 bases. V dropped 5 bases and J dropped 0; count of bases not matched to a gene: 9. Germline V gene sequence: CDR1 DFQATT, CDR2 SNEGSKA (reference sequence). This CDR3 spans 15 amino acids. The CDR3 region has the DNA TGCAGTGCTGGGCGACCCGGGACAGGCTCCTACGAGCAGTACTTC. Its protein product is CSAGRPGTGSYEQYF.

The gene calls are TRBV11-2 and TRBJ2-1; TRBD2 might be the D (6 bases). The CDR3 contains 16 residues. The V end was cut by 1 base, the J end by 2 bases, with 12 bases between. Germline V lookup: CDR1 SGHAT, CDR2 FQNNGV. The CDR3 loop is CASSLVGSRAYNEQFF. Here the CDR3 DNA reads TGTGCCAGCAGCTTAGTCGGGAGCCGGGCCTACAATGAGCAGTTCTTC.